This TCR beta chain came from a study of Ad26.COV2.S vaccination and SARS-CoV-2 variants. Study-level background: Enrolled in COV1001, the donor was in the Ad26.COV2.S trial arm, which received the vaccine. Doses of Ad26.COV2.S were injected into muscle once or twice, 56 days apart. Broader study findings: Analytic work on TCR breadth and depth might have understated the full extent of total T cell responses. Substantial breadth was reportedly displayed by spike-specific CD8+ and CD4+ T cell responses after vaccination.

Regarding this clone: Its antigen is as yet unknown.

The CDR3 has 16 amino acids. V lost 6 bases to trimming and J lost 4 bases, with 19 bases between them. Looked up from germline, CDR1 is MDHEN and CDR2 is SYDVKM. The treatment: over 15 received Ad26.COV2.S at low or high dose, single or two shots; several received placebo; per-sample allocation not given. Samples came from day 63 after the first vaccine or placebo injection. Profiled with immunoSEQ multiplex PCR; TCRdb holds only in-frame clones, not every one. The top ten hold approximately 12% of the sample, which has more than 350,000 clones, around 90% seen once. This sequence originates from a person between 18 and 65 years old who received the Ad26.COV2.S COVID-19 vaccine or a placebo. V gene TRBV28 combines with J gene TRBJ1-3; D gene uncertain. Material: peripheral blood, obtained in a trial of Ad26.COV2.S vaccine versus placebo. CDR3 residues: CASSARSWRAGNTIYF. The CDR3 DNA sequence: TGTGCCAGCAGCGCCAGATCGTGGCGTGCCGGAAACACCATATATTTT.